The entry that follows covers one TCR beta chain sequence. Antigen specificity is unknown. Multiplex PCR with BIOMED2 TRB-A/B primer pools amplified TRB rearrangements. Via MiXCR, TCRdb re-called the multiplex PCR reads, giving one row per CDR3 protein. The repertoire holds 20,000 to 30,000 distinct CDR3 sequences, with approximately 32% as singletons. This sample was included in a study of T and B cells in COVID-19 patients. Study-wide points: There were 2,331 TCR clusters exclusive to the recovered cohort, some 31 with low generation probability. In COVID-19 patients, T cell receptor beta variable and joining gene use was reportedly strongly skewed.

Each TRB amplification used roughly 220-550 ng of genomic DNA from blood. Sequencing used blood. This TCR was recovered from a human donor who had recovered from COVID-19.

In DNA form, the CDR3 reads TGTGCCAGCAGTTACTTTAGCGGCTCTCCCGGCGAGCAGTACTTC. Its protein is CASSYFSGSPGEQYF. The genes are TRBV6-2 or TRBV6-3 and TRBJ2-7, with D possibly being TRBD2 (6 bases). The CDR3 runs 15 residues. Germline V gene sequence: CDR1 MNHEY, CDR2 SVGEGT. Trimming shortened V by 1 base and J by 6 bases, and 16 bases separated the two germline ends.